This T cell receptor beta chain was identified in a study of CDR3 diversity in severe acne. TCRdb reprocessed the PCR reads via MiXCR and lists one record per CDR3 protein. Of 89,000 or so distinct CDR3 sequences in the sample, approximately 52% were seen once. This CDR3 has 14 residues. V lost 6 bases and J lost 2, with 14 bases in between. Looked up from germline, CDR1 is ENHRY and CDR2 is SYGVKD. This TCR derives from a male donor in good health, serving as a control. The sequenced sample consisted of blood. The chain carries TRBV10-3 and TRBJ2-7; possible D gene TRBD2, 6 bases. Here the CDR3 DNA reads TGTGCCATCAGGATCGGCGGGATAGCCTACGAGCAGTACTTC. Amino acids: CAIRIGGIAYEQYF.